These 27 T cell receptor beta chains originate from one sample sequenced in a study of identifying expanded T cells in peripheral blood. Sequencing was performed with immunoSEQ multiplex PCR; in TCRdb, only in-frame clones are kept and a portion is missing. The data hold roughly 100,000 clones, with about 91% observed a single time. Sequenced: blood. These receptors originate from a person aged 18 to 70 in good health.

This chain connects TRBV7-9 to TRBJ1-5; tentatively, D is TRBD1 (6 bases). The CDR3 extends over 15 amino acids. The V gene lost 5 bases and the J gene lost 7 bases, with 18 bases spanning the gap. Germline lookup yields CDR1 SEHNR and CDR2 FQNEAQ (reference sequence). As DNA, the CDR3 is TGTGCCAGCAGCCCGAATGTGGGGGGCCTCCAGCCCCAGCATTTT. It is translated as CASSPNVGGLQPQHF.

This chain joins TRBV25-1 and TRBJ1-3; 8 bases match TRBD1. The CDR3 totals 15 residues. Germline V CDR1 and CDR2: MGHDK, SYGVNS. V was pared by 0 bases and J by 8 bases, with 6 bases of the junction left unmatched. CDR3 protein: CASSEYAGGRDTIYF. The CDR3 DNA follows: TGTGCCAGCAGTGAATATGCAGGGGGCAGGGACACCATATATTTT.

The chain links TRBV2 to TRBJ2-2; D unresolved. The CDR3 length is 12 residues. CDR1 and CDR2 from the germline V gene are SNHLY and FYNNEI. V was cut by 5 bases and J by 3 bases, with 4 bases left in between. The CDR3 reads CASSIDTGELFF. The DNA for the CDR3 is TGTGCCAGCAGTATAGACACCGGGGAGCTGTTTTTT.

V usage is TRBV5-1 and J usage is TRBJ2-7, with D unresolved. The CDR3 is 14 residues long. Between the trimmed V and J ends, which lost 0 bases and 4 bases, there was a span of 11 bases. CDR1 is SGHRS, CDR2 YFSETQ, per germline. CDR3 residues: CASSLEVRYYEQYF. In DNA form, the CDR3 reads TGCGCCAGCAGCTTGGAGGTCAGATATTACGAGCAGTACTTC.

The V and J genes are TRBV29-1 and TRBJ2-5, with D tentatively TRBD1 or TRBD2 (5 bases each). CDR3 size: 17 residues. Trimming took off 6 bases at V and 5 bases at J, with 28 bases between the two ends. Per the germline V gene, CDR1 is SQVTM and CDR2 is ANQGSEA. In DNA, the CDR3 is TGCAGCGTCAGCTATGTGTCAGATCCTATCTGGGGGGAGACCCAGTACTTC. The encoded protein is CSVSYVSDPIWGETQYF.

This chain uses TRBV7-3 with TRBJ2-2; 7 nucleotides align to TRBD2. CDR3 length: 15 amino acids. In germline, CDR1 is SGHTA, CDR2 FQGTGA. J gave up 6 bases and V 4 bases, and 8 bases lay outside the gene matches. The CDR3 spells CASSSTSAVPGELFF. The CDR3 DNA reads TGTGCCAGCAGCTCCACTAGCGCCGTCCCCGGGGAGCTGTTTTTT.

The chain uses TRBV6-5 and TRBJ2-7, with 14 bases lining up with TRBD2. Germline lookup yields CDR1 MNHEY and CDR2 SVGAGI. Germline trimming cut 6 bases from V and 3 bases from J; bases unmatched to any gene: 4. The CDR3 has 15 amino acids. The CDR3 nucleotides are TGTGCCAGCAGCCGGGGACTAGCGGGAGTCTACGAGCAGTACTTC. The encoded protein is CASSRGLAGVYEQYF.

This chain connects TRBV11-2 to TRBJ1-2; D is uncertain. Trimming cost V 2 bases and J 6 bases, with 19 bases left between them. Germline values: CDR1 SGHAT, CDR2 FQNNGV. The CDR3 has 16 residues. The CDR3: CASSLSRLRGLDGYTF. The CDR3 bases are TGTGCCAGCAGCTTAAGCAGGTTGCGGGGTTTGGATGGCTACACCTTC.

The chain joins TRBV19 to TRBJ1-1; D not resolved. CDR1 and CDR2 (germline): LNHDA, SQIVND (reference sequence). CDR3 size: 12 residues. V dropped 5 bases and J dropped 6 bases, with 10 bases sitting between them. CDR3 region: CASSPPLAEAFF. The CDR3 DNA is TGTGCCAGTAGTCCACCCCTAGCTGAAGCTTTCTTT.

V is TRBV19 and J is TRBJ2-1; D might be TRBD2 (5 bases). This CDR3 region has 15 residues. The V gene's germline CDR1 is LNHDA and CDR2 SQIVND (reference sequence). Trimming left V 5 bases short and J 5 bases short, with 16 bases between. CDR3 coding DNA: TGTGCCAGTAGTCCCAGAGGGCGGGTAAACAATGAGCAGTTCTTC. Its protein is CASSPRGRVNNEQFF.

This chain joins TRBV18 and TRBJ1-2; D is ambiguous. Germline V gene sequence: CDR1 KGHSH, CDR2 LQKENI. Trimming took off 3 bases at V and 4 bases at J, with 9 bases between the two ends. The length of the CDR3 is 13 residues. The CDR3 nucleotides are TGTGCCAGCTCACCGACACTCAGCTATGGCTACACCTTC. Its protein product is CASSPTLSYGYTF.

The V gene is TRBV6-5, the J gene TRBJ1-1; D call uncertain. Trimming cost V 8 bases and J 6 bases, with 16 bases left between them. The germline V gene has CDR1 MNHEY and CDR2 SVGAGI. CDR3 length equals 13 residues. CDR3 coding DNA: TGTGCCAGCCGAGAAGAGATTACTTCTGAAGCTTTCTTT. Encoded protein: CASREEITSEAFF.

This chain links TRBV7-6 with TRBJ2-7, with D perhaps matching TRBD2 (5 bases). Germline V gene sequence: CDR1 SGHVS, CDR2 FNYEAQ. The CDR3 sequence is 15 residues long. Trimming cost V 1 base and J 2 bases, with 12 bases left between them. DNA of the CDR3: TGTGCCAGCAGCTTAGGGGCCGGGGTGACCTACGAGCAGTACTTC. Translation: CASSLGAGVTYEQYF.

With respect to this clone: The sample contains more than one DNA sequence encoding this CDR3. This chain links TRBV27 with TRBJ2-7; 8 bases are a match to TRBD2. Germline V gene data show CDR1 as MNHEY and CDR2 as SMNVEV (reference sequence). With 5 bases clipped from V and 2 bases from J, the junction kept 2 bases outside the gene matches. This CDR3 spans 13 amino acids. CDR3 amino acids: CASSPGLAYEQYF. CDR3 in DNA: TGTGCCAGCAGTCCGGGACTAGCCTACGAGCAGTACTTC.

The chain recombines TRBV5-6 with TRBJ1-2; TRBD1 is a possible D gene (5 bases). This CDR3 spans 16 amino acids. From germline, CDR1 is SGHDT and CDR2 YYEEEE. V gave up 5 bases and J gave up 7 bases, with 24 bases separating them. This chain's CDR3 is CASSTDLGVGGFGYTF. CDR3 DNA sequence: TGTGCCAGCAGTACAGACCTGGGGGTAGGCGGCTTTGGCTACACCTTC. The entire variable domain, with the rest obtained from reference TRBV5-6 and TRBJ1-2, is as follows: DAGVTQSPTHLIKTRGQQVTLRCSPKSGHDTVSWYQQALGQGPQFIFQYYEEEERQRGNFPDRFSGHQFPNYSSELNVNALLLGDSALYLCASSTDLGVGGFGYTFGSGTRLTVV.

The chain links TRBV10-3 to TRBJ1-1, with 7 positions matching TRBD1. This CDR3 contains 13 residues. Unmatched junction bases numbered 2, after V lost 6 bases and J lost 1 base. Per germline, CDR1 ENHRY and CDR2 SYGVKD. CDR3 protein: CAIRGTENTEAFF. In nucleotides, the CDR3 is TGTGCCATCAGAGGGACAGAGAACACTGAAGCTTTCTTT.

The V gene is TRBV11-3, the J gene TRBJ1-1; D unclear. This CDR3 region has 13 residues. Trimming took 5 bases from V and 2 from J, leaving 9 bases between them. CDR1 is SGHNT, CDR2 YENEEA, per germline. The CDR3 is CASSALANTEAFF. The CDR3 DNA reads TGTGCCAGCAGCGCTTTGGCTAACACTGAAGCTTTCTTT. Combining the CDR3 with reference TRBV11-3 and TRBJ1-1 gives the whole variable domain EAGVVQSPRYKIIEKKQPVAFWCNPISGHNTLYWYLQNLGQGPELLIRYENEEAVDDSQLPKDRFSAERLKGVDSTLKIQPAELGDSAVYLCASSALANTEAFFGQGTRLTVV.

The V and J genes are TRBV15 and TRBJ2-4; TRBD1 is a possible D gene (6 bases). Germline values: CDR1 LNHNV, CDR2 YYDKDF (reference sequence). V was clipped by 5 bases and J by 9 bases, with 20 bases between them. This CDR3 spans 15 amino acids. Here the CDR3 reads CATSGQGNRAVIQYF. The CDR3 nucleotides read TGTGCCACCAGCGGCCAAGGGAACAGGGCGGTCATTCAGTACTTC. The full variable domain, completed using reference TRBV15 and TRBJ2-4, is DAMVIQNPRYQVTQFGKPVTLSCSQTLNHNVMYWYQQKSSQAPKLLFHYYDKDFNNEADTPDNFQSRRPNTSFCFLDIRSPGLGDTAMYLCATSGQGNRAVIQYFGAGTRLSVL.

The CDR3 nucleotides are TGTGCCAGCAGCCCCTCCTACGAGCAGTACTTC. Amino acids: CASSPSYEQYF. The chain joins TRBV7-8 to TRBJ2-7; D is unclear. Between the trimmed V and J ends, which lost 5 bases and 0 bases, there was a span of 2 bases. The CDR3 sequence is 11 residues long. CDR1 SGHVS and CDR2 FQNEAQ come from the germline V gene.

The rearrangement joins TRBV14 to TRBJ2-5; D is uncertain. V lost 5 bases and J 3 bases, leaving 16 bases between the germline ends. Germline CDR1 and CDR2: SGHDN and FVKESK. This CDR3 contains 15 residues. Here the CDR3 reads CASSRWASKEETQYF. The CDR3 region has the DNA TGTGCCAGCAGCAGGTGGGCCTCTAAGGAAGAGACCCAGTACTTC.

The chain has TRBV5-1 and TRBJ2-7; 10 positions match TRBD1. CDR1 and CDR2 (germline): SGHRS, YFSETQ. With 2 bases clipped from V and 5 bases from J, the junction kept 10 bases outside the gene matches. This CDR3 is 16 amino acids long. DNA of the CDR3: TGCGCCAGCAGCTTAGGGGACAGGGGCTACCCCAACGAGCAGTACTTC. It is translated as CASSLGDRGYPNEQYF. The entire variable domain, with the rest obtained from reference TRBV5-1 and TRBJ2-7, is as follows: KAGVTQTPRYLIKTRGQQVTLSCSPISGHRSVSWYQQTPGQGLQFLFEYFSETQRNKGNFPGRFSGRQFSNSRSEMNVSTLELGDSALYLCASSLGDRGYPNEQYFGPGTRLTVT.

The DNA of the CDR3 is TGCAGCGTTGATATCGGGACAGGGTCAATTGGGGCCAACGTCCTGACTTTC. This translates into CSVDIGTGSIGANVLTF. V gene TRBV29-1 combines with J gene TRBJ2-6, with TRBD1 matching 9 bases. The V segment lost 3 bases and the J segment 3 bases; nucleotides outside the gene matches: 9. The CDR3 contains 17 residues. Per the germline V gene, CDR1 is SQVTM and CDR2 is ANQGSEA.

The chain joins TRBV6-4 to TRBJ1-1; D gene ambiguous. V was pared by 0 bases and J by 8 bases, with 13 bases between. CDR3 length: 14 residues. The germline gives CDR1 MRHNA, CDR2 SNTAGT. The CDR3 DNA reads TGTGCCAGCAGTGACTCGAGCCTCTCGGCAGAAGCTTTCTTT. Translated, it gives CASSDSSLSAEAFF.

This clone was counted once. The chain combines TRBV14 with TRBJ2-1; a weak D match, TRBD2 (5 bases). Germline CDR1 and CDR2: SGHDN and FVKESK. The CDR3 is 16 residues long. V was shortened by 0 bases and J by 0 bases, with 9 bases between the two germline ends. The CDR3 sequence: CASSQDGGSSYNEQFF. The CDR3, as DNA: TGTGCCAGCAGCCAAGATGGTGGGAGCTCCTACAATGAGCAGTTCTTC.

This rearrangement joins TRBV10-1 to TRBJ1-3; no reliable D call. Trimming removed 3 bases at V and 0 bases at J, with 9 bases between. This CDR3 region has 15 residues. The germline gives CDR1 WNHNN, CDR2 SYGVQD (reference sequence). CDR3 region: CASSDTTISGNTIYF. CDR3 DNA sequence: TGCGCCAGCAGTGACACAACGATCTCTGGAAACACCATATATTTT.

This chain uses TRBV5-8 with TRBJ2-7; unclear D gene. The CDR3 loop spans 15 amino acids. In germline, CDR1 is SGHTS, CDR2 YDEGEE. Trimming left V 0 bases short and J 4 bases short, with 14 bases between. CDR3 in DNA: TGTGCCAGCAGCTTGGCCCCTCAGCGCGGATACGAGCAGTACTTC. Protein: CASSLAPQRGYEQYF.

This clone turned up a few times. The V gene is TRBV5-6, the J gene TRBJ2-1; perhaps TRBD1 as D (6 bases). Germline V lookup: CDR1 SGHDT, CDR2 YYEEEE. This CDR3 region has 13 residues. The V and J ends lost 5 bases and 6 bases respectively, with 12 bases between them. The CDR3 coding sequence is TGTGCCAGCAGGCCCCTAGGGGGCAATGAGCAGTTCTTC. Encoded protein: CASRPLGGNEQFF.